These T cell receptor beta chains were read from a single sample in a study of blood T cells in healthy people across ages. TCRdb re-analysed the 5' RACE reads in MiXCR, keeping a single row per CDR3 protein. The top ten hold around 13% of the sample, which has about 1.1 million distinct CDR3 sequences, roughly two fifths seen once. The material sequenced was blood. These receptors were collected from a man aged 18 to 30 in good health. CDR3s include the opening cysteine and the closing phenylalanine or tryptophan. The D gene is left open where the match is weak. Clone size is not always given. Where it is, it says once, few, many or a class for expanded clones.

CDR3 protein: CASSQIGRDNYGYTF
CDR3 DNA: TGCGCCAGCAGCCAAATTGGCCGGGATAACTATGGCTACACCTTC
V gene: TRBV4-3
D gene: -
clone size: -
J gene: TRBJ1-2

CDR3 protein: CSAPTSGGAGYNEQFF
CDR3 DNA: TGCAGTGCACCAACTAGCGGGGGGGCCGGCTACAATGAGCAGTTCTTC
V gene: TRBV20-1
D gene: TRBD2
clone size: few
J gene: TRBJ2-1

CDR3 protein: CASSQDNRGYTF
CDR3 DNA: TGCGCCAGCAGCCAAGATAACCGCGGCTACACCTTC
V gene: TRBV4-3
D gene: -
clone size: many
J gene: TRBJ1-2

CDR3 protein: CSARMTDSEQFF
CDR3 DNA: TGCAGCGCTCGCATGACAGACAGTGAGCAGTTCTTC
V gene: TRBV29-1
D gene: -
clone size: -
J gene: TRBJ2-1

CDR3 protein: CASRAGGNTIYF
CDR3 DNA: TGTGCCAGCAGAGCAGGGGGGAACACCATATATTTT
V gene: TRBV2
D gene: TRBD1
clone size: few
J gene: TRBJ1-3

CDR3 protein: CSVELAGGPDTGELFF
CDR3 DNA: TGCAGCGTTGAGCTAGCGGGGGGGCCTGACACCGGGGAGCTGTTTTTT
V gene: TRBV29-1
D gene: TRBD2
clone size: few
J gene: TRBJ2-2

CDR3 protein: CASSVEPREAAFF
CDR3 DNA: TGTGCCAGCAGCGTAGAACCCCGGGAGGCAGCTTTCTTT
V gene: TRBV9
D gene: -
clone size: -
J gene: TRBJ1-1

CDR3 protein: CASSRDSDNQPQHF
CDR3 DNA: TGTGCCAGCAGCCGGGACAGTGATAATCAGCCCCAGCATTTT
V gene: TRBV7-9
D gene: TRBD1
clone size: few
J gene: TRBJ1-5

CDR3 protein: CASSQRGGDILDNEQFF
CDR3 DNA: TGCGCCAGCAGCCAGCGGGGAGGAGACATCCTTGACAATGAGCAGTTCTTC
V gene: TRBV4-1
D gene: -
clone size: few
J gene: TRBJ2-1

CDR3 protein: CASSVALAGPYEQYF
CDR3 DNA: TGTGCCAGCAGCGTAGCATTAGCGGGGCCCTACGAGCAGTACTTC
V gene: TRBV9
D gene: TRBD2
clone size: -
J gene: TRBJ2-7

CDR3 protein: CASSQGAYEQYF
CDR3 DNA: TGTGCCAGCAGCCAAGGGGCCTACGAGCAGTACTTC
V gene: TRBV14
D gene: -
clone size: many
J gene: TRBJ2-7

CDR3 protein: CSARGQHSNQPQHF
CDR3 DNA: TGCAGTGCCCGAGGACAGCATAGCAATCAGCCCCAGCATTTT
V gene: TRBV20-1
D gene: -
clone size: few
J gene: TRBJ1-5

CDR3 protein: CASSFKPGGSYNEQFF
CDR3 DNA: TGTGCCAGCAGTTTTAAGCCCGGGGGCTCCTACAATGAGCAGTTCTTC
V gene: TRBV28
D gene: -
clone size: -
J gene: TRBJ2-1

CDR3 protein: CASKPGGLVSGELFF
CDR3 DNA: TGTGCCAGTAAACCGGGGGGCCTGGTATCCGGGGAGCTGTTTTTT
V gene: TRBV19
D gene: -
clone size: -
J gene: TRBJ2-2

CDR3 protein: CASSWTVHPGAEAFF
CDR3 DNA: TGTGCCAGCAGTTGGACCGTCCACCCTGGGGCTGAAGCTTTCTTT
V gene: TRBV6-5
D gene: -
clone size: few
J gene: TRBJ1-1

CDR3 protein: CASSSGQFRDEQYF
CDR3 DNA: TGTGCCAGCAGTTCCGGACAGTTTCGGGACGAGCAGTACTTC
V gene: TRBV5-5
D gene: -
clone size: few
J gene: TRBJ2-7

CDR3 protein: CASSSRLAGSTDTQYF
CDR3 DNA: TGTGCCAGCAGTTCCCGGCTAGCGGGATCCACAGATACGCAGTATTTT
V gene: TRBV6-5
D gene: TRBD2
clone size: many
J gene: TRBJ2-3

CDR3 protein: CSARRDANEQFF
CDR3 DNA: TGCAGTGCTAGAAGAGACGCCAATGAGCAGTTCTTC
V gene: TRBV20-1
D gene: -
clone size: few
J gene: TRBJ2-1

CDR3 protein: CASSGGTDSPLHF
CDR3 DNA: TGTGCCAGCAGCGGTGGAACCGATTCACCCCTCCACTTT
V gene: TRBV9
D gene: -
clone size: -
J gene: TRBJ1-6

CDR3 protein: CASSFRDRGFGEQYF
CDR3 DNA: TGCGCCAGCAGCTTCCGGGACAGGGGGTTTGGTGAGCAGTACTTC
V gene: TRBV5-1
D gene: TRBD1
clone size: -
J gene: TRBJ2-5

CDR3 protein: CSASSQTAAATEAFF
CDR3 DNA: TGCAGTGCTAGTTCCCAGACTGCCGCTGCGACTGAAGCTTTCTTT
V gene: TRBV20-1
D gene: -
clone size: -
J gene: TRBJ1-1

CDR3 protein: CASSSRRDRGLSSYNEQYF
CDR3 DNA: TGTGCCAGCAGCTCGAGACGCGACAGGGGGCTGAGCTCCTACAATGAGCAGTACTTC
V gene: TRBV7-9
D gene: TRBD1
clone size: -
J gene: TRBJ2-7

CDR3 protein: CSARDKKTTNTGELFF
CDR3 DNA: TGCAGTGCTAGAGACAAGAAGACAACGAACACCGGGGAGCTGTTTTTT
V gene: TRBV20-1
D gene: -
clone size: once
J gene: TRBJ2-2

CDR3 protein: CASSSYSGMNTEAFF
CDR3 DNA: TGCGCCAGCAGCTCGTACTCGGGGATGAACACTGAAGCTTTCTTT
V gene: TRBV5-1
D gene: -
clone size: -
J gene: TRBJ1-1

CDR3 protein: CASSPIGQPDMNTEAFF
CDR3 DNA: TGTGCCAGCAGCCCCATCGGACAGCCAGACATGAACACTGAAGCTTTCTTT
V gene: TRBV9
D gene: -
clone size: few
J gene: TRBJ1-1

CDR3 protein: CASGSGGVSKNIQYF
CDR3 DNA: TGTGCCAGCGGCTCCGGGGGAGTATCCAAAAACATTCAGTACTTC
V gene: TRBV5-5
D gene: -
clone size: once
J gene: TRBJ2-4

CDR3 protein: CASSLTHTDTQYF
CDR3 DNA: TGTGCCAGCAGCTTAACCCACACAGATACGCAGTATTTT
V gene: TRBV7-3
D gene: -
clone size: many
J gene: TRBJ2-3

CDR3 protein: CATSAHGTANTGELFF
CDR3 DNA: TGTGCCACCAGTGCCCATGGGACAGCGAACACCGGGGAGCTGTTTTTT
V gene: TRBV24-1
D gene: TRBD1
clone size: -
J gene: TRBJ2-2

CDR3 protein: CASSQELAGGREQFF
CDR3 DNA: TGTGCCAGCAGCCAAGAACTAGCGGGGGGCCGCGAGCAGTTCTTC
V gene: TRBV4-2
D gene: TRBD2
clone size: -
J gene: TRBJ2-1

CDR3 protein: CSASASGYTF
CDR3 DNA: TGCAGTGCTAGTGCTAGTGGCTACACCTTC
V gene: TRBV20-1
D gene: -
clone size: few
J gene: TRBJ1-2

CDR3 protein: CASSLSGRGYNEQFF
CDR3 DNA: TGTGCCAGCAGTCTATCAGGGCGAGGCTACAATGAGCAGTTCTTC
V gene: TRBV6-2/TRBV6-3
D gene: -
clone size: few
J gene: TRBJ2-1

CDR3 protein: CASTGTNLGSDTQYF
CDR3 DNA: TGTGCCAGCACGGGGACCAACCTAGGGTCAGATACGCAGTATTTT
V gene: TRBV7-9
D gene: -
clone size: -
J gene: TRBJ2-3

CDR3 protein: CAISQGNTEAFF
CDR3 DNA: TGTGCCATCAGTCAGGGTAACACTGAAGCTTTCTTT
V gene: TRBV10-3
D gene: -
clone size: -
J gene: TRBJ1-1

CDR3 protein: CASSLDYISTDTQYF
CDR3 DNA: TGCGCCAGCAGCCTCGACTACATCTCGACAGATACGCAGTATTTT
V gene: TRBV4-1
D gene: -
clone size: -
J gene: TRBJ2-3

CDR3 protein: CSARVGGDDTQYF
CDR3 DNA: TGCAGTGCTAGGGTCGGGGGCGATGATACGCAGTATTTT
V gene: TRBV20-1
D gene: -
clone size: few
J gene: TRBJ2-3

CDR3 protein: CASSLWVGETQYF
CDR3 DNA: TGTGCCAGCAGTCTTTGGGTGGGCGAGACCCAGTACTTC
V gene: TRBV12-3/TRBV12-4
D gene: -
clone size: -
J gene: TRBJ2-5

CDR3 protein: CASSLGSRRGYTF
CDR3 DNA: TGTGCCAGCAGCTTAGGAAGTCGGCGTGGCTACACCTTC
V gene: TRBV11-2
D gene: -
clone size: -
J gene: TRBJ1-2